Described below is a single TCR beta chain sequence and its context. The sample originates from a study of regulatory T cells in long-lasting Graves disease. Time point specified: persistent/refractory GD, antithyroid drugs over 5 years with positive TRAb. The TCR library was made from RNA that had been extracted from PBMCs in TRIzol. Through Arm-PCR of CDR3 regions and iRepertoire HTBI primers, TCR beta libraries were built. TCRdb used MiXCR to reprocess the multiplex PCR reads, holding one entry per CDR3 protein. This sample has 650,000 to 700,000 distinct CDR3 sequences; roughly 30% occur once, and the top ten carry 35% to 55%. This TCR was recovered from a female donor with Graves disease. The input for sequencing was peripheral blood mononuclear cells (PBMCs), taken when the disease was refractory, from a patient treated with antithyroid drugs.

CDR3 amino acids: CANFAGARANVLTF. Here the CDR3 DNA reads TGTGCCAACTTTGCAGGTGCTAGGGCCAACGTCCTGACTTTC. V and J are TRBV6-1 and TRBJ2-6; D call uncertain. The CDR3 is 14 residues long. CDR1 is MNHNS, CDR2 SASEGT, per germline. Trimming left V 10 bases short and J 5 bases short, with 15 bases between.